These 32 T cell receptor beta chains were sequenced from one sample in a study of molecular identifiers for immune sequencing clone quantification. Each CDR3 protein is one row after TCRdb ran MiXCR on the PCR reads. The sample comprises 10,000 to 12,000 distinct CDR3 sequences, 20% to 25% of which are singletons, and approximately 1.5% rests with the top ten. Sequenced: naive CD8+ T cells from blood, with Jurkat cell RNA spiked in. Indicated subset: FACS-sorted CD8+CD4-CCR7+CD45RA+ naive T cells. The receptors here all came from a human donor in good health. Some libraries in this study had Jurkat cell RNA spiked in.

DNA of the CDR3: TGCGCCAGCAGCCACAGGGGGCCCGGGGAGCTGTTTTTT. This sequence encodes CASSHRGPGELFF. J is TRBJ2-2 and V is TRBV23-1; 9 nucleotides align to TRBD1. TRBV23-1 is an ORF; its function is uncertain. V lost 6 bases, J lost 6 bases, and 2 bases stayed unmatched. This CDR3 has 13 residues.

This clonotype was picked up many times. The chain carries TRBV27 and TRBJ2-1; TRBD1 agrees at 8 bases. Per the germline V gene, CDR1 is MNHEY and CDR2 is SMNVEV (reference sequence). Trimming cost V 4 bases and J 0 bases; bases outside gene matches: 2. This CDR3 is built from 15 residues. The DNA for the CDR3 is TGTGCCAGCAGTTCGGGGACAGGCTCCTACAATGAGCAGTTCTTC. Encoded protein: CASSSGTGSYNEQFF.

Many counts were recorded for this clonotype. The rearrangement uses TRBV7-9 and TRBJ2-3, with D tentatively TRBD2 (6 bases). Germline values: CDR1 SEHNR, CDR2 FQNEAQ (reference sequence). Trimming cost V 5 bases and J 4 bases, with 10 bases left between them. The CDR3 is made up of 13 amino acids. The CDR3 spells CASSAIAADTQYF. CDR3 coding DNA: TGTGCCAGCAGCGCCATAGCGGCAGATACGCAGTATTTT.

This clonotype is labeled medium-sized (0.01 to 0.1%). J is TRBJ2-1 and V is TRBV27; tentatively, D is TRBD2 (5 bases). Trimming took 2 bases from V and 2 from J, leaving 7 bases between them. Germline CDR1 and CDR2: MNHEY and SMNVEV (reference sequence). The CDR3 contains 14 residues. The DNA of the CDR3 is TGTGCCAGCAGTTTAGTGGGAGCCTACAATGAGCAGTTCTTC. It specifies CASSLVGAYNEQFF.

This clonotype is judged medium-sized. The genes are TRBV20-1 and TRBJ2-7; D is possibly TRBD1 or TRBD2 (5 bases each). The CDR3 runs to 14 residues. The V and J ends lost 5 bases and 2 bases respectively, with 16 bases between them. The V gene's germline CDR1 is DFQATT and CDR2 SNEGSKA (reference sequence). CDR3 loop: CSAPDEGLTYEQYF. CDR3 nucleotide sequence: TGCAGTGCTCCTGACGAGGGGTTAACCTACGAGCAGTACTTC.

This chain joins TRBV3-1 and TRBJ1-1; D is unclear. CDR3 length: 14 residues. Germline assignment: CDR1 LGHDT and CDR2 YNNKEL (reference sequence). V was clipped by 2 bases and J by 4 bases, with 11 bases between them. In DNA form, the CDR3 reads TGTGCCAGCAGCCAACAAGCAAGGGTCACTGAAGCTTTCTTT. It is translated as CASSQQARVTEAFF. The full variable domain, with the rest looked up from reference TRBV3-1 and TRBJ1-1, is DTAVSQTPKYLVTQMGNDKSIKCEQNLGHDTMYWYKQDSKKFLKIMFSYNNKELIINETVPNRFSPKSPDKAHLNLHINSLELGDSAVYFCASSQQARVTEAFFGQGTRLTVV.

In this sample, this clonotype is medium-sized. The chain is built from TRBV12-3 or TRBV12-4 and TRBJ2-3; a weak D match, TRBD1 (6 bases). V shed 6 bases and J shed 3 bases, with 22 bases lying between them. The CDR3 contains 17 residues. The CDR3 bases are TGTGCCAGCAGCCCCTTCATACAGGGTAGGGGGACAGATACGCAGTATTTT. Its protein product is CASSPFIQGRGTDTQYF.

This clonotype is medium-sized (0.01 to 0.1%) in the sample. The chain joins TRBV4-1 to TRBJ2-7, with 7 bases matching TRBD1. The CDR3 covers 16 residues. Losses at the gene ends were 5 bases for V and 2 bases for J; bases not matched to a gene: 12. From germline, CDR1 is MGHRA and CDR2 YSYEKL. As DNA, the CDR3 is TGCGCCAGCAGCGCCCCGGTGAAGGGGGCCACCTACGAGCAGTACTTC. Protein sequence: CASSAPVKGATYEQYF.

This clonotype was recorded many times. The chain links TRBV6-2 or TRBV6-3 to TRBJ1-1; D is perhaps TRBD1 (6 bases). The CDR3 has 15 amino acids. The germline V gene has CDR1 MNHEY and CDR2 SVGEGT. V gave up 5 bases and J gave up 2 bases, with 15 bases separating them. CDR3 region: CASSQNRAPNTEAFF. The CDR3 coding sequence is TGTGCCAGCAGTCAAAACAGGGCCCCCAACACTGAAGCTTTCTTT.

By share, this clonotype counts as medium-sized. The chain couples TRBV28 to TRBJ2-1; no firm D call. Trimming removed 5 bases at V and 2 bases at J, with 7 bases between. The CDR3 length is 13 residues. From germline, CDR1 is MDHEN and CDR2 SYDVKM. For the CDR3, the DNA is TGTGCCAGCAGTCCCCGGGCCTACAATGAGCAGTTCTTC. Translating it yields CASSPRAYNEQFF.

This clonotype was detected ten times or more. The rearrangement joins TRBV4-3 to TRBJ2-1; 8 bases are a match to TRBD2. Germline V gene sequence: CDR1 LGHNA, CDR2 YSLEER. The J segment lost 4 bases and the V segment lost 0 bases, leaving 5 bases of the junction unmatched. The CDR3 sequence is 16 residues long. The CDR3 DNA reads as TGCGCCAGCAGCCAAGATAAAACGGGAGGGTACAATGAGCAGTTCTTC. Encoded protein: CASSQDKTGGYNEQFF.

By frequency in the sample, this clonotype is medium-sized. The rearrangement uses TRBV20-1 and TRBJ2-7; a possible D gene is TRBD1 (5 bases). Looked up from germline, CDR1 is DFQATT and CDR2 is SNEGSKA (reference sequence). The CDR3 length is 13 residues. V gave up 3 bases and J gave up 2 bases, with 11 bases separating them. As DNA, the CDR3 is TGCAGTGCTAGCCCGGCAGGGACCTACGAGCAGTACTTC. It yields the protein CSASPAGTYEQYF.

A few counts support this clonotype. This sequence joins TRBV28 and TRBJ2-7; D is perhaps TRBD2 (5 bases). This CDR3 is built from 13 residues. The V gene's germline CDR1 is MDHEN and CDR2 SYDVKM. Trimming shortened V by 3 bases and J by 2 bases, and 8 bases separated the two germline ends. In nucleotides, the CDR3 is TGTGCCAGCAGTTTCACGGGGACCTACGAGCAGTACTTC. This translates into CASSFTGTYEQYF.

By share of the sample, this clonotype is medium-sized. This sequence joins TRBV28 and TRBJ2-5; 11 bases are a match to TRBD2. V gave up 9 bases and J gave up 5 bases; unmatched junction bases: 8. The CDR3 is 14 amino acids. Germline CDR1 reads MDHEN; CDR2 reads SYDVKM. The CDR3 DNA follows: TGTGCCAGTCTACTAGCGGGAGTTCAGGAGACCCAGTACTTC. Its translation: CASLLAGVQETQYF.

A few counts support this clonotype. This may arise from a read error, as a much more abundant clone is one base away. The V gene is TRBV11-2, the J gene TRBJ2-3; no clear D. V lost 1 base, J lost 0 bases, and 5 bases lay in between. CDR1 is SGHAT and CDR2 is FQNNGV in the germline V gene. The CDR3 covers 14 residues. CDR3 loop: CASSLGRSTDTQYF. CDR3 in DNA: TGTGCCAGCAGCTTAGGTCGGAGCACAGATACGCAGTATTTT.

This clonotype showed up many times. The chain recombines TRBV27 with TRBJ2-1, with 10 bases lining up with TRBD2. The CDR3 runs 16 residues. CDR1 and CDR2 from the germline V gene are MNHEY and SMNVEV (reference sequence). J gave up 10 bases and V 5 bases, and 14 bases lay outside the gene matches. The CDR3 here is CASSQRGLAGAREQFF. The CDR3 DNA reads TGTGCCAGCAGTCAACGGGGGCTAGCGGGAGCACGCGAGCAGTTCTTC.

By share, this clonotype counts as medium-sized (0.01 to 0.1%). The CDR3 is CASSQGAANTEAFF. In nucleotides, the CDR3 is TGCGCCAGCAGCCAAGGGGCCGCGAACACTGAAGCTTTCTTT. The rearrangement joins TRBV4-1 to TRBJ1-1; no clear D. Per germline, CDR1 MGHRA and CDR2 YSYEKL. The CDR3 covers 14 residues. V was pared by 1 base and J by 1 base, with 7 bases between.

The table lists this clonotype with many counts. Sequence at one end of the junction differs from germline and may be a read error. This CDR3 reads CASSLARSQGEVDF. CDR3 bases: TGTGCCAGCAGTTTAGCGCGTTCGCAGGGGGAGGTGGACTTC. The chain employs TRBV12-3 or TRBV12-4 and TRBJ2-5; possible D gene TRBD1, 7 bases. The CDR3 totals 14 residues.

On this clonotype: A much bigger clone sits one base away, suggesting this may be a read error. This chain joins TRBV7-6 and TRBJ2-2; the D is unclear. V lost 1 base and J lost 4, with 16 bases in between. Germline V lookup: CDR1 SGHVS, CDR2 FNYEAQ. The CDR3 runs 17 residues. DNA of the CDR3: TGTGCCAGCAGCTTAGTGCGCTCGGCCGCGATCACCGGGGAGCTGTTTTTT. The encoded protein is CASSLVRSAAITGELFF.

This clonotype showed up just a few times. Possible read error: a much larger clone is one base away. CDR3 bases: TGCGCCAGCAGCCAAGATAGGGGGGGGTACGGGCAGTACTTC. It specifies CASSQDRGGYGQYF. V and J are TRBV4-3 and TRBJ2-7; weak D call: TRBD2 (7 bases). The germline CDR1 and CDR2 sequences are LGHNA and YSLEER. This CDR3 has 14 amino acids.

By its share, this clonotype is medium-sized (0.01 to 0.1%). This sequence joins TRBV6-2 or TRBV6-3 and TRBJ2-3; 11 nucleotides line up with TRBD2. CDR1 and CDR2 from the germline V gene are MNHEY and SVGEGT. The CDR3 covers 14 residues. The V and J ends lost 8 bases and 5 bases, in that order; junction bases with no gene match: 6. The CDR3 region has the DNA TGTGCCAGCGACGGGCTAGCGGGAGGAGATACGCAGTATTTT. Its translation: CASDGLAGGDTQYF.

This clonotype has a handful of counts. A read error is possible here, since a much larger clone lies one base away. The CDR3 region is CASSYGGGSTEAFF. The CDR3 DNA reads as TGTGCCAGCAGTTACGGGGGGGGGAGCACTGAAGCTTTCTTT. The V and J genes are TRBV6-5 and TRBJ1-1, with D maybe TRBD1 (5 bases). This CDR3 comprises 14 residues. Germline V lookup: CDR1 MNHEY, CDR2 SVGAGI. Trimming removed 2 bases at V and 4 bases at J, with 11 bases between.

This clonotype was seen many times. The chain employs TRBV7-9 and TRBJ1-1; D is ambiguous. V lost 5 bases and J 1 base, leaving 11 bases between the germline ends. Germline V lookup: CDR1 SEHNR, CDR2 FQNEAQ (reference sequence). The CDR3 is 14 amino acids. CDR3 nucleotides: TGTGCCAGCAGCCCCGACCATACGAACACTGAAGCTTTCTTT. It codes for CASSPDHTNTEAFF. Full variable domain (outside the CDR3, taken from reference TRBV7-9 and TRBJ1-1): DTGVSQNPRHKITKRGQNVTFRCDPISEHNRLYWYRQTLGQGPEFLTYFQNEAQLEKSRLLSDRFSAERPKGSFSTLEIQRTEQGDSAMYLCASSPDHTNTEAFFGQGTRLTVV.

In regard to this clonotype: A much bigger clone sits one base away, suggesting this may be a read error. The genes are TRBV27 and TRBJ2-7; possibly TRBD2 for D (6 bases). The V gene's germline CDR1 is MNHEY and CDR2 SMNVEV (reference sequence). CDR3 length: 16 residues. V gave up 2 bases and J gave up 7 bases, with 21 bases separating them. The DNA of the CDR3 is TGTGCCAGCAGTTTACGGGGAGGACCAGCGACTAGGGAGCAGTACTTC. Translating gives CASSLRGGPATREQYF.

This clonotype was detected many times. The junction departs from germline at one end; a sequencing error may be responsible. The chain links TRBV4-1 to TRBJ2-5; D is undetermined. The CDR3 contains 14 residues. Per the germline V gene, CDR1 is MGHRA and CDR2 is YSYEKL. CDR3 in DNA: TGCGCCGGCAGCCAGAGTACGTTCCAAGAGACCCAGTACTTC. Encoded protein: CAGSQSTFQETQYF.

The chain combines TRBV5-1 with TRBJ2-5; D is perhaps TRBD1 (5 bases). CDR3 length: 14 amino acids. V was shortened by 3 bases and J by 5 bases, with 14 bases between the two germline ends. Germline lookup yields CDR1 SGHRS and CDR2 YFSETQ. CDR3 protein: CASSSSRVWETQYF. The CDR3 nucleotides are TGCGCCAGCAGCTCGAGCAGGGTCTGGGAGACCCAGTACTTC.

By share, this clonotype ranks as medium-sized. The chain links TRBV4-1 to TRBJ2-3; no firm D call. Trimming removed 0 bases from V and 4 bases from J, with 8 bases in between. The CDR3 runs 14 residues. Germline V gene data show CDR1 as MGHRA and CDR2 as YSYEKL. The CDR3 here is CASSQDPTSDTQYF. The CDR3 DNA follows: TGCGCCAGCAGCCAAGACCCGACCTCAGATACGCAGTATTTT.

This clonotype was detected ten times or more. The V call is TRBV12-3 or TRBV12-4, the J call TRBJ2-3, with D perhaps given as TRBD1 or TRBD2 (6 bases each). Trimming took 8 bases from V and 5 from J, leaving 17 bases between them. This CDR3 has 14 residues. CDR3 region: CASVMGGSLDTQYF. CDR3 DNA: TGTGCCAGCGTTATGGGGGGCAGTTTAGATACGCAGTATTTT.

By share of the sample, this clonotype is medium-sized. The chain employs TRBV4-3 and TRBJ1-1, with 8 bases matching TRBD1. CDR3 length: 17 residues. Germline V lookup: CDR1 LGHNA, CDR2 YSLEER. V trimming: 4 bases; J trimming: 0 bases; junction bases outside the gene matches: 10. Here the CDR3 reads CASSLRQGLRMNTEAFF. The CDR3 DNA reads as TGCGCCAGCAGCCTCCGACAGGGGCTACGTATGAACACTGAAGCTTTCTTT.

The CDR3 sequence: CASSSVRNSYEQYF. Here the CDR3 DNA reads TGTGCCAGCAGCTCCGTCAGAAATTCCTACGAGCAGTACTTC. The rearrangement uses TRBV5-6 and TRBJ2-7; D not certain. This CDR3 has 14 amino acids. Germline lookup yields CDR1 SGHDT and CDR2 YYEEEE. Trimming cost V 3 bases and J 1 base, with 11 bases left between them.

Concerning this clonotype itself: At one end the junction does not follow the germline gene, possibly because of a read error. The rearrangement links TRBV29-1 to TRBJ2-1, with 8 bases lining up with TRBD1. This CDR3 has 12 residues. The germline CDR1 and CDR2 sequences are SQVTM and ANQGSEA. The CDR3 reads CSATGEEHEQFF. In DNA, the CDR3 is TGTAGCGCGACAGGGGAGGAACATGAGCAGTTCTTC.

This clonotype was found a few times. The rearrangement joins TRBV12-3 or TRBV12-4 to TRBJ2-2; a weak D match, TRBD2 (5 bases). The V and J ends lost 8 bases and 1 base respectively, with 14 bases between them. The CDR3 totals 15 residues. The CDR3, as DNA: TGTGCCAGCCGATCGCCGACTATGAACACCGGGGAGCTGTTTTTT. Translating gives CASRSPTMNTGELFF.